The 23 T cell receptor beta chains given below trace back to one sample, sequenced in a study of blood T cell repertoires in COVID-19. Only in-frame clones appear in the TCRdb table, and some are missing; sequencing was by immunoSEQ multiplex PCR. The table has under 300,000 clones, 80% to 95% seen once. The source material was PBMCs or T cells enriched from blood (not recorded which). The receptors stem from a woman younger than 35 who had recovered from COVID-19.

The rearrangement joins TRBV7-8 to TRBJ1-6; tentatively, D is TRBD1 (5 bases). V was cut by 1 base and J by 10 bases, with 17 bases left in between. Germline CDR1 SGHVS, CDR2 FQNEAQ. The CDR3 runs 16 residues. The CDR3 reads CASSLGGQPGLSPLHF. The CDR3 DNA is TGTGCCAGCAGCTTAGGTGGCCAACCAGGGCTATCACCCCTCCACTTT.

The chain is built from TRBV5-5 and TRBJ1-1; D call uncertain. Trimming cost V 1 base and J 3 bases, with 13 bases left between them. Germline V gene sequence: CDR1 SGHKS, CDR2 YYEKEE (reference sequence). There are 15 residues in the CDR3. DNA of the CDR3: TGTGCCAGCAGCTTGTCGGGAGGTAGAGACACTGAAGCTTTCTTT. It encodes CASSLSGGRDTEAFF.

This clone was counted once. The chain joins TRBV7-2 to TRBJ2-4, with a possible D match to TRBD1 (6 bases). The germline V gene has CDR1 SGHTA and CDR2 FQGNSA. There are 14 residues in the CDR3. V lost 4 bases and J 6 bases, leaving 13 bases between the germline ends. CDR3 amino acids: CASSSQGSGNIQYF. The CDR3 DNA follows: TGTGCCAGCAGCTCACAGGGATCGGGAAACATTCAGTACTTC.

This clone showed up just a few times. This chain uses TRBV4-1 with TRBJ2-5, with D possibly being TRBD1 (6 bases). CDR3 size: 15 residues. V was clipped by 6 bases and J by 0 bases, with 14 bases between them. Germline V gives CDR1 MGHRA, CDR2 YSYEKL. CDR3 sequence (DNA): TGCGCCAGCAGGACCACTGGGGACAACCAAGAGACCCAGTACTTC. It translates to CASRTTGDNQETQYF.

The chain carries TRBV6-5 and TRBJ2-7; tentatively, D is TRBD2 (5 bases). Germline assignment: CDR1 MNHEY and CDR2 SVGAGI. The V and J ends lost 8 bases and 4 bases respectively, with 9 bases between them. The CDR3 runs to 11 residues. In nucleotides, the CDR3 is TGTGCCAGCGCCACGGGGTACGAGCAGTACTTC. Translation gives CASATGYEQYF.

The chain employs TRBV4-1 and TRBJ2-7, with a weak D call TRBD2 (5 bases). The CDR3 totals 15 residues. Germline CDR1 MGHRA, CDR2 YSYEKL. V dropped 6 bases and J dropped 5 bases, with 20 bases sitting between them. The CDR3 DNA follows: TGCGCCAGCAGGGAGGAGGTTGGTGGGCTTCACGAGCAGTACTTC. Protein product: CASREEVGGLHEQYF.

This clone occurred once. The chain employs TRBV27 and TRBJ1-5; D is perhaps TRBD1 (6 bases). CDR3 length: 17 amino acids. From germline, CDR1 is MNHEY and CDR2 SMNVEV (reference sequence). With 1 base removed from V and 3 bases from J, the gap between germline ends came to 16 bases. In DNA, the CDR3 is TGTGCCAGCAGTTTATTTTATCAGGGGCCGGACAATCAGCCCCAGCATTTT. Its protein product is CASSLFYQGPDNQPQHF.

The chain couples TRBV27 to TRBJ2-7; D gene ambiguous. Germline V gives CDR1 MNHEY, CDR2 SMNVEV (reference sequence). CDR3 length: 13 amino acids. The V end was cut by 2 bases, the J end by 2 bases, with 7 bases between. CDR3 sequence (DNA): TGTGCCAGCAGTTTAAAGCTAACCTACGAGCAGTACTTC. This encodes CASSLKLTYEQYF.

The chain couples TRBV2 to TRBJ1-4; TRBD1 aligns across 9 bases. Trimming removed 7 bases from V and 5 bases from J; junction bases left unmatched: 5. The germline CDR1 and CDR2 sequences are SNHLY and FYNNEI. This CDR3 region has 14 residues. In DNA form, the CDR3 reads TGTGCCAGCACTTCCGGGACAGGGAATGAAAAACTGTTTTTT. Protein: CASTSGTGNEKLFF.

In its sample, this clone was seen a few times. J is TRBJ1-2 and V is TRBV11-3; TRBD1 aligns across 8 bases. The junction had 11 bases not matched to a gene; V was cut back by 1 base and J by 7 bases. This CDR3 has 16 amino acids. CDR1 and CDR2 from the germline V gene are SGHNT and YENEEA. CDR3 in amino acids: CASSLVGGQGAGGYTF. In DNA form, the CDR3 reads TGTGCCAGCAGCTTAGTTGGTGGCCAGGGGGCAGGTGGCTACACCTTC.

V usage is TRBV11-3 and J usage is TRBJ2-7; no firm D call. The germline CDR1 and CDR2 sequences are SGHNT and YENEEA. The CDR3 has 12 amino acids. The V end lost 4 bases, the J end lost 7 bases, and 11 bases lay between the germline ends. CDR3: CASSSADWEQYF. For the CDR3, the DNA is TGTGCCAGCAGCTCGGCCGACTGGGAGCAGTACTTC. The whole variable domain, remainder taken from reference TRBV11-3 and TRBJ2-7, is EAGVVQSPRYKIIEKKQPVAFWCNPISGHNTLYWYLQNLGQGPELLIRYENEEAVDDSQLPKDRFSAERLKGVDSTLKIQPAELGDSAVYLCASSSADWEQYFGPGTRLTVT.

This chain links TRBV7-9 with TRBJ1-5; tentatively, D is TRBD1 (6 bases). The CDR3 extends over 16 amino acids. The germline V and J ends were trimmed by 0 bases and 6 bases, with 15 bases remaining between them. Germline CDR1 SEHNR, CDR2 FQNEAQ (reference sequence). Written as DNA, the CDR3 is TGTGCCAGCAGCTTAGCGCAAGGGGGGGCGACTCAGCCCCAGCATTTT. It translates to CASSLAQGGATQPQHF.

This clone was seen only once. This chain uses TRBV11-3 with TRBJ2-3, with D uncertain. This CDR3 has 16 residues. Germline CDR1 SGHNT, CDR2 YENEEA. The V gene lost 0 bases and the J gene lost 1 base, with 11 bases spanning the gap. The CDR3 region is CASSLDSGGGTDTQYF. CDR3 DNA: TGTGCCAGCAGCTTAGATTCGGGTGGCGGCACAGATACGCAGTATTTT. The whole variable domain, remainder taken from reference TRBV11-3 and TRBJ2-3, is EAGVVQSPRYKIIEKKQPVAFWCNPISGHNTLYWYLQNLGQGPELLIRYENEEAVDDSQLPKDRFSAERLKGVDSTLKIQPAELGDSAVYLCASSLDSGGGTDTQYFGPGTRLTVL.

CDR3 coding DNA: TGTGCCAGCAGGGGGACACCCGATAATGATGTGTCTGGCTACACCTTC. Translation gives CASRGTPDNDVSGYTF. The chain links TRBV28 to TRBJ1-2, with D tentatively TRBD1 (6 bases). Germline CDR1 is MDHEN and CDR2 is SYDVKM. CDR3 length: 16 amino acids. V was trimmed by 6 bases and J by 7 bases, leaving 24 bases between them.

The chain is built from TRBV10-3 and TRBJ1-1; TRBD1 agrees at 12 bases. This CDR3 has 14 amino acids. V lost 4 bases to trimming and J lost 11 bases; unmatched junction nucleotides: 8. CDR1 and CDR2 from the germline V gene are ENHRY and SYGVKD. CDR3 residues: CAISGGTGGIGAFF. CDR3 DNA: TGTGCCATCAGTGGCGGGACAGGGGGCATAGGGGCTTTCTTT.

This chain joins TRBV4-1 and TRBJ1-2, with TRBD1 matching over 8 bases. Germline CDR1 is MGHRA and CDR2 is YSYEKL. There are 16 residues in the CDR3. The junction had 13 bases not matched to a gene; V was cut back by 2 bases and J by 8 bases. CDR3 protein: CASSQPTTGGKEGYTF. The CDR3 bases are TGCGCCAGCAGCCAACCTACAACAGGGGGAAAGGAGGGCTACACCTTC.

This chain links TRBV7-2 with TRBJ1-5, with D hard to call. CDR3 size: 15 residues. V gave up 1 base and J gave up 0 bases, with 7 bases separating them. Germline lookup yields CDR1 SGHTA and CDR2 FQGNSA. The CDR3, as DNA: TGTGCCAGCAGCTTAGGAGAATTTAGCAATCAGCCCCAGCATTTT. This translates into CASSLGEFSNQPQHF.

This chain links TRBV6-5 with TRBJ2-1; D possibly corresponds to TRBD1 (6 bases). The CDR3 loop spans 15 amino acids. In germline, CDR1 is MNHEY, CDR2 SVGAGI. V was trimmed by 2 bases and J by 9 bases, leaving 17 bases between them. CDR3 loop: CASSYGRGRGSEQFF. CDR3 sequence (DNA): TGTGCCAGCAGTTACGGCAGGGGAAGGGGTAGTGAGCAGTTCTTC.

The CDR3 sequence is CASSKALGQGRTEAFF. The CDR3 DNA follows: TGTGCCAGCAGCAAAGCGCTGGGACAGGGACGCACTGAAGCTTTCTTT. The J gene is TRBJ1-1, the V gene TRBV21-1; the table assigns TRBD1, which was not confirmed against the DNA. TRBV21-1 is a documented pseudogene. The CDR3 covers 16 residues.

The chain employs TRBV5-4 and TRBJ2-7, with 12 bases aligning to TRBD2. CDR3 length equals 15 residues. J was trimmed by 7 bases and V by 3 bases; bases with no gene match: 8. Germline values: CDR1 SGHNT, CDR2 YYREEE (reference sequence). Here the CDR3 DNA reads TGTGCCAGCAGCTGGGGACTAGCGGGCGGGAGGGAGCAGTACTTC. As protein: CASSWGLAGGREQYF. Variable domain in full (rest from reference TRBV5-4 and TRBJ2-7): ETGVTQSPTHLIKTRGQQVTLRCSSQSGHNTVSWYQQALGQGPQFIFQYYREEENGRGNFPPRFSGLQFPNYSSELNVNALELDDSALYLCASSWGLAGGREQYFGPGTRLTVT.

This clone was seen a few times. The rearrangement joins TRBV28 to TRBJ1-6; D not certain. V was trimmed by 5 bases and J by 8 bases, leaving 16 bases between them. The CDR3 consists of 15 residues. The germline V gene has CDR1 MDHEN and CDR2 SYDVKM. The CDR3 DNA reads as TGTGCCAGCAGTCTTTACCGTTTGCTAGATTCACCCCTCCACTTT. It codes for CASSLYRLLDSPLHF.

The chain has TRBV18 and TRBJ1-2; perhaps TRBD1 as D (6 bases). This CDR3 comprises 15 residues. Germline CDR1 is KGHSH and CDR2 is LQKENI. V was trimmed by 3 bases and J by 10 bases, leaving 21 bases between them. In DNA, the CDR3 is TGTGCCAGCTCACCGACTGGCGGCAGGGGTTCCGACTACACCTTC. It translates to CASSPTGGRGSDYTF.

The CDR3 here is CATRPQPNNSPLHF. The CDR3 nucleotides read TGTGCCACGAGACCACAGCCTAATAATTCACCCCTCCACTTT. The chain has TRBV27 and TRBJ1-6; no firm D call. This CDR3 contains 14 residues. Trimming took 10 bases from V and 5 from J, leaving 15 bases between them. Germline V CDR1 and CDR2: MNHEY, SMNVEV (reference sequence).